The text below deals with one T cell receptor (beta chain). As yet, its antigen is unknown. These data originate in a study of cytomegalovirus exposure and HLA in healthy donors. The wider study: The approximately 110 validation repertoires, a later analysis reported, used the same platform as the 600 to 700 repertoires from the first cohort.

Study outcomes and limitations: The study flagged about 150 TCR beta chains as cytomegalovirus-associated.

Sequencing was performed with immunoSEQ multiplex PCR; in TCRdb, only in-frame clones are kept and a portion is missing. The sample carries about 120,000 clones, about 84% recorded once. Germline V gene lookup returns CDR1 SGDLS and CDR2 YYNGEE. This CDR3 is built from 17 residues. The V and J ends lost 0 bases and 0 bases, in that order; junction bases with no gene match: 8. The sequencing input was PBMCs. The chain uses TRBV9 and TRBJ1-1, with TRBD1 matching over 7 bases. The receptor's source is a woman in her twenties or thirties in good health and CMV-seronegative. CDR3 amino acids: CASSVAPGGPVNTEAFF. The CDR3 DNA is TGTGCCAGCAGCGTAGCTCCAGGGGGTCCGGTGAACACTGAAGCTTTCTTT.